The 4 T cell receptor beta chains in this list originate from one sample, sequenced in a study of a mutant IDH1 vaccine in newly diagnosed glioma. Their specific antigens are unknown. As for time point: week 5, during vaccination. What each vaccine dose contained was 300 ug of mutant IDH1 20-mer peptide, accompanied by topical imiquimod. This table comes from immunoSEQ multiplex PCR, and its TCRdb copy is limited to in-frame clones, with some not included. The top ten clones hold under 0.7% of a sample with 70,000 to 90,000 clones, roughly 90% of them seen once. Sequencing was performed on PBMCs, taken from a glioma patient whose treatment included an IDH1 peptide vaccine. These receptors all stem from a woman aged 50 to 60 with glioma.

This rearrangement joins TRBV6-6 to TRBJ2-1, with no clear D. Trimming took 6 bases from V and 6 from J, leaving 9 bases between them. This CDR3 has 12 residues. The germline gives CDR1 MNHNY, CDR2 SVGAGI (reference sequence). In nucleotides, the CDR3 is TGTGCCAGCAGAGAGACGATCAATGAGCAGTTCTTC. Translation: CASRETINEQFF.

This clone occurred once. This rearrangement joins TRBV5-1 to TRBJ2-7; 10 nucleotides match TRBD2. The ends lost 5 bases at V and 2 bases at J; junction bases unmatched: 4. CDR1 is SGHRS, CDR2 YFSETQ, per germline. CDR3 length: 14 residues. The CDR3 here is CASRGLAVPYEQYF. The CDR3 bases are TGCGCCAGCAGAGGACTAGCGGTCCCCTACGAGCAGTACTTC. The full variable domain, completed using reference TRBV5-1 and TRBJ2-7, is KAGVTQTPRYLIKTRGQQVTLSCSPISGHRSVSWYQQTPGQGLQFLFEYFSETQRNKGNFPGRFSGRQFSNSRSEMNVSTLELGDSALYLCASRGLAVPYEQYFGPGTRLTVT.

The genes are TRBV28 and TRBJ1-2; the D is unclear. The CDR3 runs 16 residues. Trimming took 4 bases from V and 4 from J, leaving 19 bases between them. Per the germline V gene, CDR1 is MDHEN and CDR2 is SYDVKM. Here the CDR3 DNA reads TGTGCCAGCAGTTCTTTACCCCGACACGGCGTCTATGGCTACACCTTC. This sequence encodes CASSSLPRHGVYGYTF.

In its sample, this clone was seen once. The chain is built from TRBV5-1 and TRBJ2-1; the match to TRBD2 covers 9 bases. In germline, CDR1 is SGHRS, CDR2 YFSETQ. CDR3 length equals 14 residues. Trimming took 6 bases from V and 4 from J; bases not matched to a gene: 5. The CDR3 nucleotides are TGCGCCAGCAACAATCTAGCGGGGTACAATGAGCAGTTCTTC. This encodes CASNNLAGYNEQFF.